One T cell receptor beta chain is described in this entry. The antigen remains unidentified. The sample belongs to a study of T cells after posttransplantation cyclophosphamide. Broader study findings: Skin or GI-infiltrating T cells shared few TRB sequences with blood. After PTCy, TRB diversity resembled that of CNI/methotrexate controls. Later post-transplant blood repertoires were often dominated by donor CD8+ memory clones.

Libraries were prepared by immunoSEQ multiplex PCR; TCRdb keeps only in-frame clonotypes and omits some of them. The sample records 5,500 to 8,000 clones, about 92% being singletons. Cyclophosphamide on days +3 and +4 followed busulfan-fludarabine conditioning and a marrow graft. The CDR3 totals 15 residues. Trimming left V 0 bases short and J 1 base short, with 9 bases between. In germline, CDR1 is SEHNR, CDR2 FQNEAQ (reference sequence). The sequencing here drew on CD8+ T cells sorted from blood, taken after allogeneic stem cell transplant with posttransplant cyclophosphamide. The sequence derives from a male patient between 55 and 70 years old who received an allogeneic stem cell transplant from a related donor and was CMV-positive. The graft donor may have given rise to some T cells. V and J are TRBV7-9 and TRBJ1-2; no definite D call. CDR3 amino acids: CASSLAVGFNYGYTF. The CDR3 DNA is TGTGCCAGCAGCTTAGCGGTTGGCTTTAACTATGGCTACACCTTC.